This T cell receptor (beta chain) is from a study of T cells in Graves' hyperthyroidism and ophthalmopathy (dated by TCRdb to about 2019). Describing the broader study: Peripheral blood samples were taken at the time of initial diagnosis, prior to any treatment. Prospective prediction of ophthalmopathy was tested in an independent validation cohort of fewer than 20 hyperthyroidism patients and around 16 patients who later progressed to ophthalmopathy. A discovery cohort of approximately 97 patients, approximately 44 with Graves' ophthalmopathy and 55 to 60 with stable Graves' hyperthyroidism, was used to find distinguishing TCR V-J signatures. Once sampling was done, hyperthyroidism patients were given methimazole at a starting dose of 30 mg daily, whereas ophthalmopathy patients were given high-dose intravenous methylprednisolone. The paper describes TCR Vbeta CDR3 sequencing of around 130 peripheral blood samples, made up of about 41 ophthalmopathy patients, 70 to 75 hyperthyroidism patients and 17 progressor patients. In over five Graves' hyperthyroidism patients, the study also compared T-cell repertoires from thyroid tissue with T-cell repertoires from blood. The 75 to 100 discovery patients were randomly split 7:3 into training and test sets. What the work shows at the level of the full study, not this receptor alone: In cross-validation, a model built on a 13 V-J signature told ophthalmopathy apart from stable hyperthyroidism with over 85% sensitivity and about 81% specificity, and in testing the same model reached 80%/75%. In validation, the model predicted progression to ophthalmopathy a median of 6.5 months before onset, with approximately 68% sensitivity and about 72% specificity. Sample size was not statistically predetermined, and blinding of investigators to group allocation was not performed. Blood samples also contained most of the expanded thyroid clonotypes (frequency above 0.001), which suggests that blood repertoires may reflect thyroid immune responses.

In the ophthalmopathy patients, disease was moderately to severely active, with a Clinical Activity Score of 3 or more, a NOSPECS grade of 4 or more, and a duration of less than 3 months. Exclusion was applied to patients with uncontrolled infections, other autoimmune diseases, pregnancy or lactation. Diagnoses relied on clinical symptoms, serum thyroxine and TRAb, thyroid ultrasound and orbital computed tomography. PBMCs were isolated from 10 ml of fresh peripheral blood by Ficoll-Paque density gradient centrifugation. Total RNA was extracted using Trizol reagent, and RNA quality was assessed on an Agilent 2100 Bioanalyzer. Deletion took 4 bases off V and 8 bases off J, with a span of 12 bases between the germline ends. The CDR3 covers 13 residues, taking in both the cysteine and the phenylalanine. The retained sequence is limited to the CDR3, 39 bases, with the frame set at the first base. The TCR beta CDR3 regions were amplified from the RNA transcripts. The TCR CDR3 was subjected to a first round of RT-PCR using the HTBI primer set and the Qiagen OneStep RT-PCR kit. Libraries were constructed in a second round of multiplex PCR, after which size selection and purification were performed. Libraries were sequenced paired-end with 100 bp reads on an Illumina HiSeq2000. The published analysis was carried out like this. Raw data were processed with SOAPnuke, discarding reads with adapters, uncalled bases, mean Phred below 15, or no exact constant-primer or identifier match. COPE v1.2.5 was used to merge the high-quality paired reads, and each unique nucleotide sequence was defined as a clonotype. Clonotypes were aligned to IMGT TRBV, TRBD and TRBJ reference segments using MiTCR v1.1. Analysis was restricted to V-J combinations with a frequency above 0.0001, which covered 99.2% of repertoires. A TCS score was defined as the ratio between F50 (clonal expansion) and ExV (chaos), using BLOSUM62-based TCRdist between CDR3 peptides within each V-J. Welch's t-statistics and random forest reduced fewer than 600 V-J features to about 12, which were used in a naive Bayes classifier (R e1071). TCRdb handled the public reads itself, with Q25 trimming in fastp and clone calling in MiXCR, and kept productive beta chains. Rows matching on CDR3 protein sequence are summarized as one entry with the most common DNA and genes. In this record, the V and J calls reflect TCRdb's handling and not the investigators' own analysis. The sample table holds 640,000 or so distinct CDR3 sequences, of which about 14% were seen once. The top ten clones comprise 7.1% of the sample.

Concerning this clonotype itself: Its antigen specificity is not known. Per-nucleotide qualities are absent, and no much larger clonotype sits a single base away.

This sequence originates from a woman between 18 and 29 years old with Graves' ophthalmopathy. The sequenced sample was blood. The V and J genes are TRBV12-3 or TRBV12-4 and TRBJ2-1, and possibly TRBD2, on 5 matching bases. The CDR3 protein is CASSSGLYDEQFF. The nucleotide sequence reads as follows: TGTGCCAGCAGTTCTGGACTGTATGATGAGCAGTTCTTC.